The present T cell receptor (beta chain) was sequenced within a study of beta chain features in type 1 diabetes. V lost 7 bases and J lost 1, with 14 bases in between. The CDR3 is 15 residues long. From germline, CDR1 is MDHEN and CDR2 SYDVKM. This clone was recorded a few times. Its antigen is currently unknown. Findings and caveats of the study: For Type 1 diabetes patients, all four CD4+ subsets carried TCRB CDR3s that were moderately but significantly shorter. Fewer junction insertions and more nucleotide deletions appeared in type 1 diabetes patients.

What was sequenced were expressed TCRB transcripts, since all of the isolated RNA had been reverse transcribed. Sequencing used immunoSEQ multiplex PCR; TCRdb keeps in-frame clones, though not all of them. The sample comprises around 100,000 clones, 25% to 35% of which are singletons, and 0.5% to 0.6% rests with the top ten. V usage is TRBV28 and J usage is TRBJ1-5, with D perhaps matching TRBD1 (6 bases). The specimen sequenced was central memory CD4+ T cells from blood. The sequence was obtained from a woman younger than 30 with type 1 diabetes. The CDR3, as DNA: TGTGCCAGCAATTTGAAAGACAGGAGCAATCAGCCCCAGCATTTT. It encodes CASNLKDRSNQPQHF.